Each of the 26 T cell receptor beta chains below was sequenced from the same sample in a study of T cell changes during pregnancy in multiple sclerosis. TCRdb keeps only in-frame clones here, not all; method: immunoSEQ multiplex PCR. This table holds tens of thousands of clones, approximately 90% found once. The sample in question was peripheral blood, obtained in the second trimester of pregnancy. Receptor source: a female donor in good health, enrolled as a control in a pregnancy study.

This rearrangement joins TRBV5-1 to TRBJ1-6, with D possibly being TRBD1 (6 bases). Germline V lookup: CDR1 SGHRS, CDR2 YFSETQ. Trimming took off 1 base at V and 4 bases at J, with 6 bases between the two ends. There are 14 residues in the CDR3. The CDR3 DNA follows: TGCGCCAGCAGCTTGACAGGGTATAATTCACCCCTCCACTTT. Translated, it gives CASSLTGYNSPLHF.

CDR3 loop: CASSVQVGGETQYF. The CDR3 DNA sequence: TGTGCCAGCAGCGTACAGGTTGGGGGGGAGACCCAGTACTTC. The rearrangement uses TRBV9 and TRBJ2-5, with D possibly TRBD2 on 6 matching bases. Germline values: CDR1 SGDLS, CDR2 YYNGEE. There are 14 residues in the CDR3. V lost 1 base and J lost 5, with 12 bases in between.

This chain links TRBV5-1 with TRBJ2-4; 7 bases fit TRBD2. The CDR3 sequence is 14 residues long. Trimming cost V 4 bases and J 1 base; bases outside gene matches: 2. In germline, CDR1 is SGHRS, CDR2 YFSETQ. The CDR3 region is CASSVRGAKNIQYF. As DNA, the CDR3 is TGCGCCAGCAGCGTGCGGGGGGCCAAAAACATTCAGTACTTC.

The chain links TRBV28 to TRBJ2-4, with a tentative D call TRBD2 (5 bases). CDR3 length: 14 residues. Germline V gene lookup returns CDR1 MDHEN and CDR2 SYDVKM. Trimming shortened V by 6 bases and J by 7 bases, and 16 bases separated the two germline ends. The CDR3 loop reads CASRGEIRFNIQYF. CDR3 sequence (DNA): TGTGCCAGCAGGGGAGAAATACGGTTCAACATTCAGTACTTC. Complete variable domain (other parts from reference TRBV28 and TRBJ2-4): DVKVTQSSRYLVKRTGEKVFLECVQDMDHENMFWYRQDPGLGLRLIYFSYDVKMKEKGDIPEGYSVSREKKERFSLILESASTNQTSMYLCASRGEIRFNIQYFGAGTRLSVL.

This clone came up once. The CDR3 sequence is CASSQPMDSSSPGKLFF. CDR3 nucleotides: TGTGCCAGCAGCCAACCGATGGACAGTTCATCCCCGGGCAAACTGTTTTTT. The J gene is TRBJ1-4, the V gene TRBV4-2; possibly TRBD1 for D (6 bases). There are 17 residues in the CDR3. CDR1 is LGHNA and CDR2 is YNFKEQ in the germline V gene. V gave up 2 bases and J gave up 11 bases, with 24 bases separating them.

The rearrangement links TRBV7-9 to TRBJ1-1, with a possible D match to TRBD1 (5 bases). Deletions cut 4 bases from V and 3 bases from J, with 18 bases between. The CDR3 loop spans 16 amino acids. Looked up from germline, CDR1 is SEHNR and CDR2 is FQNEAQ (reference sequence). CDR3 nucleotides: TGTGCCAGCAGCTCAAGCGCCGACGCGGGGGACACTGAAGCTTTCTTT. This sequence encodes CASSSSADAGDTEAFF.

The CDR3 DNA reads TGCGCCAGCAGCGACCCTCAAGGCGGGGAAGAGACCCAGTACTTC. Its translation: CASSDPQGGEETQYF. The J gene is TRBJ2-5, the V gene TRBV4-1; a possible D gene is TRBD2 (6 bases). Germline V CDR1 and CDR2: MGHRA, YSYEKL. The CDR3 is 15 amino acids. V lost 5 bases and J lost 3, with 16 bases in between.

This chain uses TRBV7-3 with TRBJ2-3; 7 bases match TRBD2. The germline V gene encodes CDR1 SGHTA and CDR2 FQGTGA. The V gene end was trimmed by 2 bases and the J gene end by 4 bases; junction bases not matched to a gene: 3. The CDR3 loop spans 14 amino acids. The CDR3: CASSLGGGPDTQYF. The CDR3 nucleotides are TGTGCCAGCAGCTTAGGCGGGGGTCCAGATACGCAGTATTTT. The variable domain in full, with the rest retrieved from reference TRBV7-3 and TRBJ2-3, is GAGVSQTPSNKVTEKGKYVELRCDPISGHTALYWYRQSLGQGPEFLIYFQGTGAADDSGLPNDRFFAVRPEGSVSTLKIQRTERGDSAVYLCASSLGGGPDTQYFGPGTRLTVL.

The chain employs TRBV19 and TRBJ1-5; TRBD1 is a possible D gene (6 bases). CDR1 and CDR2 from the germline V gene are LNHDA and SQIVND (reference sequence). The CDR3 sequence is 16 residues long. Deletions cut 3 bases from V and 1 base from J, with 13 bases between. As DNA, the CDR3 is TGTGCCAGTAGTATCCGGACAGCCCGGAGCAATCAGCCCCAGCATTTT. It is translated as CASSIRTARSNQPQHF.

The table lists this clone with a count of one. One end of the junction varies from germline; a read error may be responsible. V and J are TRBV5-4 and TRBJ2-5; 10 positions agree with TRBD2. The V gene's germline CDR1 is SGHNT and CDR2 YYREEE (reference sequence). The length of the CDR3 is 15 residues. CDR3 sequence (DNA): TGTGCCAGCACCTTGGGCCTAGCGGGAGATGAGGAGCAGTACTTC. This sequence encodes CASTLGLAGDEEQYF.

V is TRBV27 and J is TRBJ2-7; D not certain. Trimming cost V 6 bases and J 0 bases, with 6 bases left between them. CDR1 is MNHEY, CDR2 SMNVEV, per germline (reference sequence). The CDR3 has 12 amino acids. DNA of the CDR3: TGTGCCAGCAGCTCTAGCTCCTACGAGCAGTACTTC. This encodes CASSSSSYEQYF.

CDR3 region: CASSLARPDRGEAFF. Here the CDR3 DNA reads TGTGCCAGCAGCTTAGCGCGTCCGGACAGGGGTGAAGCTTTCTTT. V usage is TRBV7-9 and J usage is TRBJ1-1, with 9 nucleotides matching TRBD1. The CDR3 has 15 residues. After removal of 0 bases from V and 7 bases from J, the junction contained 6 bases not matched to a gene. Germline lookup yields CDR1 SEHNR and CDR2 FQNEAQ (reference sequence). Full variable domain (rest looked up from reference TRBV7-9 and TRBJ1-1): DTGVSQNPRHKITKRGQNVTFRCDPISEHNRLYWYRQTLGQGPEFLTYFQNEAQLEKSRLLSDRFSAERPKGSFSTLEIQRTEQGDSAMYLCASSLARPDRGEAFFGQGTRLTVV.

This chain joins TRBV7-9 and TRBJ1-2; TRBD1 matches at 7 bases. The CDR3 extends over 14 amino acids. Germline loops: CDR1 SEHNR, CDR2 FQNEAQ (reference sequence). With V trimmed by 3 bases and J by 4 bases, 5 bases remained unmatched. Here the CDR3 DNA reads TGTGCCAGCAGCTTTGGGACAGACCTCTATGGCTACACCTTC. Its translation is CASSFGTDLYGYTF.

This clone has just a few counts. The chain employs TRBV30 and TRBJ1-2; 9 nucleotides agree with TRBD1. CDR1 is GTSNPN and CDR2 is SVGIG in the germline V gene (reference sequence). This CDR3 contains 19 residues. J gave up 7 bases and V 2 bases, and 23 bases lay outside the gene matches. This CDR3 reads CAWSFTTGTGKRIRSGYTF. CDR3 in DNA: TGTGCCTGGAGTTTTACGACCGGGACAGGGAAACGTATTAGGTCTGGCTACACCTTC.

V usage is TRBV7-2 and J usage is TRBJ2-5, with a possible D match to TRBD2 (6 bases). Germline V lookup: CDR1 SGHTA, CDR2 FQGNSA. Trimming left V 2 bases short and J 5 bases short, with 6 bases between. The CDR3 runs to 12 residues. CDR3 sequence reads: CASSLLAETQYF. In nucleotides, the CDR3 is TGTGCCAGCAGCTTACTAGCGGAGACCCAGTACTTC.

The table lists this clone with a count of one. J is TRBJ2-7 and V is TRBV6-1; TRBD1 aligns across 8 bases. From germline, CDR1 is MNHNS and CDR2 SASEGT. V was pared by 4 bases and J by 4 bases, with 9 bases of the junction left unmatched. CDR3 size: 15 residues. CDR3: CASSALQGVGYEQYF. CDR3 DNA: TGTGCCAGCAGTGCACTACAGGGGGTGGGGTACGAGCAGTACTTC.

The chain is built from TRBV15 and TRBJ2-3; the D gene is possibly TRBD2 (5 bases). Germline lookup yields CDR1 LNHNV and CDR2 YYDKDF (reference sequence). V gave up 0 bases and J gave up 5 bases, with 18 bases separating them. The CDR3 loop spans 17 amino acids. The CDR3 nucleotides are TGTGCCACCAGCAGAGATGAGGGTAGGGTAGGAAAAGATACGCAGTATTTT. Its translation is CATSRDEGRVGKDTQYF.

The chain couples TRBV5-5 to TRBJ2-2; perhaps TRBD1 as D (6 bases). The germline CDR1 and CDR2 sequences are SGHKS and YYEKEE (reference sequence). The V end lost 4 bases, the J end lost 0 bases, and 13 bases lay between the germline ends. This CDR3 has 16 amino acids. The CDR3 DNA reads TGTGCCAGCAGCGGGGTAGGGGGTGCGAACACCGGGGAGCTGTTTTTT. It yields the protein CASSGVGGANTGELFF. The complete variable domain, with remaining parts taken from reference TRBV5-5 and TRBJ2-2, reads DAGVTQSPTHLIKTRGQQVTLRCSPISGHKSVSWYQQVLGQGPQFIFQYYEKEERGRGNFPDRFSARQFPNYSSELNVNALLLGDSALYLCASSGVGGANTGELFFGEGSRLTVL.

The V gene is TRBV19, the J gene TRBJ2-2, with 7 bases lining up with TRBD1. The CDR3 covers 13 residues. Germline V CDR1 and CDR2: LNHDA, SQIVND (reference sequence). V lost 6 bases and J lost 5; bases outside the gene matches: 3. CDR3 coding DNA: TGTGCCAGTAGCCCGACAGGGACCGGGGAGCTGTTTTTT. Encoded protein: CASSPTGTGELFF.

The gene calls are TRBV9 and TRBJ1-4; TRBD1 is a possible D gene (6 bases). Germline V lookup: CDR1 SGDLS, CDR2 YYNGEE. This CDR3 spans 16 amino acids. V gave up 3 bases and J gave up 7 bases, with 19 bases separating them. The CDR3 DNA is TGTGCCAGCAGCGCCCGGACAGAGAGTTCGATTGAAAAACTGTTTTTT. Translated, it gives CASSARTESSIEKLFF.

In its sample, this clone was seen a few times. The CDR3 bases are TGTGCCACCAGCAGTGGCGGAGACACCGGGGAGCTGTTTTTT. It specifies CATSSGGDTGELFF. The chain combines TRBV15 with TRBJ2-2; D is unclear. Between the trimmed V and J ends, which lost 3 bases and 3 bases, there was a span of 8 bases. Germline V lookup: CDR1 LNHNV, CDR2 YYDKDF (reference sequence). The CDR3 is 14 amino acids.

The chain employs TRBV4-3 and TRBJ2-2, with TRBD2 matching 8 bases. The CDR3 contains 15 residues. In germline, CDR1 is LGHNA, CDR2 YSLEER. V lost 2 bases and J lost 6; bases outside the gene matches: 5. Written as DNA, the CDR3 is TGCGCCAGCAGCCAATTCCTAGCGGGCTCCGGGGAGCTGTTTTTT. This translates into CASSQFLAGSGELFF.

The chain joins TRBV11-1 to TRBJ2-6; weak D call: TRBD1 (5 bases). Trimming pared 5 bases from V and 5 bases from J, leaving 16 bases between. This CDR3 is 16 amino acids long. Germline CDR1 is SGHAT and CDR2 is FQDESV (reference sequence). The CDR3 sequence is CASSPDTAKRANVLTF. The CDR3 DNA reads as TGTGCCAGCAGCCCGGACACCGCGAAACGGGCCAACGTCCTGACTTTC.

The chain is built from TRBV30 and TRBJ1-4; 9 bases line up with TRBD1. V shed 4 bases and J 7 bases; nucleotides not matched to a gene: 7. CDR3 length: 14 residues. CDR1 GTSNPN and CDR2 SVGIG come from the germline V gene (reference sequence). DNA for the CDR3: TGTGCCTGGACCTCCGGGACAGGGAGTGAAAAACTGTTTTTT. Its protein product is CAWTSGTGSEKLFF.

This sequence joins TRBV6-6 and TRBJ2-1, with 12 bases matching TRBD2. From germline, CDR1 is MNHNY and CDR2 SVGAGI (reference sequence). The CDR3 covers 15 residues. V gave up 10 bases and J gave up 5 bases; unmatched junction bases: 9. The CDR3 reads CATLGWTSGNNEQFF. The CDR3 DNA reads TGTGCCACCCTGGGATGGACTAGCGGGAACAATGAGCAGTTCTTC.

The chain links TRBV9 to TRBJ2-5; 7 nucleotides agree with TRBD2. V shed 3 bases, J shed 3 bases, and the junction held 2 bases outside the gene matches. Germline V gene lookup returns CDR1 SGDLS and CDR2 YYNGEE. This CDR3 comprises 13 residues. CDR3 amino acids: CASSASGEETQYF. CDR3 sequence (DNA): TGTGCCAGCAGCGCGAGCGGGGAAGAGACCCAGTACTTC.